This T cell receptor (beta chain) was observed in a study of shared clonotypes between healthy human individuals (dated by TCRdb to the early 2020s). For context, the study as a whole: The cohort comprised two women and a few men aged 18 to 49 years. For each donor, CD4 naive and CD4 memory were each run on three plates, CD8 naive on two plates, and CD8 memory on one plate. To estimate repertoire size and how much clonotype sharing occurs between individuals, the study deeply sequenced the blood TCR repertoires of five healthy adults. To increase sequencing depth and limit assay-specific biases, TCR repertoire library preparation and sequencing were carried out by different laboratories using diverse techniques. Each donor's leukapheresis produced roughly between about 0.9 and 9.5 billion PBMCs.

On this clone: The target of this receptor is not known. No clone much larger than this one lies a single base away; base qualities are absent.

The donors were healthy, HIV-negative adults who had no recently reported acute infections or vaccinations. All donors were Caucasian adults living in Nashville, Tennessee, USA. CD4+ T cells were enriched through magnetic negative selection, after which naive cells were positively selected on CD45RA and the remaining negative fraction served as the memory subset. After blood collection by leukapheresis, PBMCs were isolated using Ficoll-Histopaque density gradient centrifugation and then cryopreserved in the vapor phase of liquid nitrogen. Purity and quantity of every magnetically sorted T cell population were checked by analytical flow cytometry. Each sorted fraction had its genomic DNA isolated and then quantified by UV absorbance on a Nanodrop 2000c. Measured from the cysteine to the phenylalanine, the CDR3 is 13 residues long. The DNA shown is the 39-base CDR3, in frame from base 1. At the junction V is shortened by 5 bases and J by 5 bases, with 10 bases in between. Reading the germline V gene gives CDR1 MDHEN and CDR2 SYDVKM.

Broad study findings and their caveats: Across a handful of donors, about 5% of naive CD4, roughly 3.3% of naive CD8, about 2.3% of memory CD4, and approximately 0.4% of memory CD8 clonotypes were shared. Only blood was sampled, and tissue TCR repertoires likely differ from those in blood. The small number of donors limited the genetic and exposure-history diversity represented. Compared with non-shared clonotypes, clonotypes shared by all four sorted-subset donors had higher generation probabilities. Pairwise subsampling led to the expectation that sequencing depth would affect the degree of clonotype sharing among donors. Incomplete sequencing was indicated by rarefaction of sorted-subset datasets, despite the large sequencing depth. Larger estimated clonotype richness was generally found for naive subsets than for memory subsets.

Using the deep immunoSEQ assay, multiplex PCR amplified TCR CDR3 regions from genomic DNA. For each cell subset, the extracted genomic DNA was distributed evenly across all wells of several immunoSEQ 96-well plates, and each plate served as one replicate. For sorted subsets, around 200 ng genomic DNA, equal to 30,000 to 35,000 T cell genomes, was loaded into each replicate PCR. The purified libraries were quantified using a Qubit 3.0 fluorometer, sized with a Bioanalyzer 2100, and then quantified again using the KAPA Library Quantification kit. Every immunoSEQ 96-well plate was sequenced on a dedicated single-read 150-cycle Illumina NextSeq 550 flow cell. The study's processing was this. Because the immunoSEQ output held only junctional sequences and lacked quality scores, the filtering could not match the filtering applied to full-length reads. To assign V/J genes and CDR3, sequences were annotated against IMGT germline references using PyIR, a Python wrapper for IgBLAST v1.9. Any read was removed if the V/J assignment was weak (E-value above 1e-6), the CDR3 was missing, or the read contained stop codons, out-of-frame junctions, or ambiguous translated residues. V3J clonotypes were defined as sequences sharing the same inferred V gene, J gene, and CDR3 amino acid sequence. The percentage overlap between two repertoires was calculated by dividing the number of shared unique clonotypes by the size of the smaller repertoire. Three approaches were used to assess repertoire richness: RTK rarefaction, the Chao1 estimator, and Recon v2.1 estimates of unobserved clonotypes. Generation probabilities for all TCRbeta clonotypes obtained by the gDNA method from a handful of donors were computed using OLGA. TCRdb stores this immuneACCESS table with in-frame sequences only. Part of the clones is absent; in the studies checked, under half of the shortfall reflects unresolved V genes, and no reason is known for the rest. V, J and clone size reflect that table, while D and trimming were determined from the DNA. The sample table lists about 1 million clones, around 82% of them with a count of one. Under 0.6% of the sample is taken by the ten largest.

This chain is built from TRBV28 and TRBJ1-5; the D gene cannot be named for sure. Material: memory CD4+ T cells from PBMCs. What this sample's cell subset or site label stands for: CD45RA-negative fraction. The sequence was collected from a man between 18 and 35 years old in good health. Some clones in this sample may be carry-over from other donors' samples. The CDR3 reads CASSAFGDQPQHF. The DNA is TGTGCCAGCAGTGCCTTTGGGGATCAGCCCCAGCATTTT.